The clone carrying this T cell receptor (beta chain) was seen only a few times. Assay used: immunoSEQ multiplex PCR; TCRdb lists only in-frame clones, some missing. This sample has some 200,000 clones, with approximately 65% found just once. The data originate from a study of shared clonotypes between healthy human individuals. The CDR3 loop spans 15 amino acids. The ends lost 0 bases at V and 4 bases at J; junction bases unmatched: 6. Germline V gives CDR1 SGHRS, CDR2 YFSETQ. Sequencing was carried out using memory CD4+ T cells sorted from blood. Stated subset: CD45RA-negative fraction. The sequence was collected from a man aged 25 to 40 in good health. The chain carries TRBV5-1 and TRBJ1-2; 7 nucleotides agree with TRBD1. DNA of the CDR3: TGCGCCAGCAGCTTGGTTACAGGGGACCCCTATGGCTACACCTTC. This gives the protein CASSLVTGDPYGYTF. The full variable domain, completed using reference TRBV5-1 and TRBJ1-2, is KAGVTQTPRYLIKTRGQQVTLSCSPISGHRSVSWYQQTPGQGLQFLFEYFSETQRNKGNFPGRFSGRQFSNSRSEMNVSTLELGDSALYLCASSLVTGDPYGYTFGSGTRLTVV.